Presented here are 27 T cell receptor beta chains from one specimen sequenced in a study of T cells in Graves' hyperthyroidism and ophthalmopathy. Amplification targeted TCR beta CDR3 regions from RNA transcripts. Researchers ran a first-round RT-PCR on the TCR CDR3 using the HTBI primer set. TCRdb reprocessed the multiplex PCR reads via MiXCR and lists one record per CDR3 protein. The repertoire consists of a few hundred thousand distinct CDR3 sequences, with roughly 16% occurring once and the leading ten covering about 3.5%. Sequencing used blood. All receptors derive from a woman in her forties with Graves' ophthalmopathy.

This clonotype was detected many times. The CDR3 here is CSARDASRRVDTQYF. In DNA, the CDR3 is TGCAGTGCTAGAGACGCTAGTCGTCGCGTCGATACGCAGTATTTT. V gene TRBV20-1 combines with J gene TRBJ2-3; D is unresolved. CDR1 is DFQATT, CDR2 SNEGSKA, per germline (reference sequence). V lost 0 bases and J lost 6, with 16 bases in between. The CDR3 runs 15 residues.

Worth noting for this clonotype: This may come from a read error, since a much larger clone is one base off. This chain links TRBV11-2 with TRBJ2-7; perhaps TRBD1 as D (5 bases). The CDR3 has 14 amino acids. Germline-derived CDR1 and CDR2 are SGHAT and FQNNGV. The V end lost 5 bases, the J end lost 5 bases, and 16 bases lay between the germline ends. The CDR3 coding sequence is TGTGCCAGCAGCCCAGGGTTCGGGCTCCACGAGCAGTACTTC. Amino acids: CASSPGFGLHEQYF.

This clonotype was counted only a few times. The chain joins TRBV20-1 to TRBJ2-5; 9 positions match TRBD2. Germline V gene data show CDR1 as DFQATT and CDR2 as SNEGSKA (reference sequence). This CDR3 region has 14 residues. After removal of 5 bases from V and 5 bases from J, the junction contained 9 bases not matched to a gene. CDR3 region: CSALPTAGGETQYF. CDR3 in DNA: TGCAGTGCTTTACCCACGGCGGGAGGGGAGACCCAGTACTTC.

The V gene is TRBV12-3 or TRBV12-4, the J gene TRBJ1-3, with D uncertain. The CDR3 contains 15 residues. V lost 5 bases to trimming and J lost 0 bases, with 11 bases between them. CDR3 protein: CASSPFGGSGNTIYF. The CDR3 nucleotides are TGTGCCAGCAGTCCCTTCGGTGGCTCTGGAAACACCATATATTTT.

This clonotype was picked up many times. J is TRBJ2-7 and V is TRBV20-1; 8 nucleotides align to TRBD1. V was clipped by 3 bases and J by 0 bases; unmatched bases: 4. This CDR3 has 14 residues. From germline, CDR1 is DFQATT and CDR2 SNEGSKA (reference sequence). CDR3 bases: TGCAGTGCTAGCCGACAGGGGACCTCCTACGAGCAGTACTTC. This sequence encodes CSASRQGTSYEQYF.

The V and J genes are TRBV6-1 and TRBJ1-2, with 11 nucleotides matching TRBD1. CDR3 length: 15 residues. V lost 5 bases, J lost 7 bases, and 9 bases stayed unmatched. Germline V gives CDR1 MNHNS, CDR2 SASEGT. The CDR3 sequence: CASSPSDRGRAGYTF. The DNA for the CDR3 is TGTGCCAGCAGTCCCTCGGACAGGGGGCGCGCTGGCTACACCTTC.

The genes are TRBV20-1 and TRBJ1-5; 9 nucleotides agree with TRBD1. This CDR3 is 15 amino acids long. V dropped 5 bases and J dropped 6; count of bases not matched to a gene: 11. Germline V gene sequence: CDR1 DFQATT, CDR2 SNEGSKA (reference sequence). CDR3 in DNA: TGCAGTGCTTATCCCGGGACAGGGATTCGTCAGCCCCAGCATTTT. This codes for CSAYPGTGIRQPQHF.

In nucleotides, the CDR3 is TGTGCCAGCAGCTCAGGGCAGGGCAGTTCAACAGATACGCAGTATTTT. Encoded protein: CASSSGQGSSTDTQYF. The rearrangement links TRBV7-9 to TRBJ2-3, with D possibly matching TRBD1 (5 bases). The CDR3 extends over 16 amino acids. CDR1 is SEHNR, CDR2 FQNEAQ, per germline (reference sequence). V lost 4 bases to trimming and J lost 3 bases, with 17 bases between them.

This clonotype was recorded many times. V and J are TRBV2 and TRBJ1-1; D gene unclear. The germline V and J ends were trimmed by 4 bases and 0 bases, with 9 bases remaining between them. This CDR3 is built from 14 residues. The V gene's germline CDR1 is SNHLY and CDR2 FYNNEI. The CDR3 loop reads CASSVRPMNTEAFF. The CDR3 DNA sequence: TGTGCCAGCAGTGTGAGGCCCATGAACACTGAAGCTTTCTTT.

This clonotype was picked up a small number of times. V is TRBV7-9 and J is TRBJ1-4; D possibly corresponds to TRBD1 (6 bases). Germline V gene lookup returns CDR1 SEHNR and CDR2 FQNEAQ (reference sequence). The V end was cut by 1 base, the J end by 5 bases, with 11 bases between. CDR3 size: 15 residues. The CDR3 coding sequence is TGTGCCAGCAGCTTAGACGGGGGCGGGAATGAAAAACTGTTTTTT. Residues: CASSLDGGGNEKLFF.

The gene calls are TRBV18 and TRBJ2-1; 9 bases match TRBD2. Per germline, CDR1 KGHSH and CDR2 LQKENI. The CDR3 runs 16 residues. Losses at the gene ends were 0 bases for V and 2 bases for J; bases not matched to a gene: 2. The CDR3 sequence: CASSPPLAGTYNEQFF. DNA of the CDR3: TGTGCCAGCTCACCACCCCTAGCGGGGACCTACAATGAGCAGTTCTTC.

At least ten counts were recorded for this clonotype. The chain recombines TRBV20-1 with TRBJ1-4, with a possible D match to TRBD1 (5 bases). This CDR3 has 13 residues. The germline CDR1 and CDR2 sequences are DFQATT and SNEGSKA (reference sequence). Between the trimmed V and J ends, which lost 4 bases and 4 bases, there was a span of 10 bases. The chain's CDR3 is CSATGTDNEKLFF. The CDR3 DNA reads TGCAGTGCTACCGGGACGGATAATGAAAAACTGTTTTTT.

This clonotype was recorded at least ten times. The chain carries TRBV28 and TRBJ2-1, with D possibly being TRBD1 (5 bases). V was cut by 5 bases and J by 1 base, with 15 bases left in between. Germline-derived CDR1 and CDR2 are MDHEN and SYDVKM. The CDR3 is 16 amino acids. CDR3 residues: CASSLLTGESYNEQFF. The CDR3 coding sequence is TGTGCCAGCAGTCTACTCACAGGCGAATCCTACAATGAGCAGTTCTTC.

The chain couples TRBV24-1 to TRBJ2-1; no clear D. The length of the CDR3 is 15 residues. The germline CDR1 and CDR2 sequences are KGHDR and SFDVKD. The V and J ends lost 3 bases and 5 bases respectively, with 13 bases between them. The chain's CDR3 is CATSDKGSFNNEQFF. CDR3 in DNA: TGTGCCACCAGTGATAAAGGGTCCTTCAACAATGAGCAGTTCTTC.

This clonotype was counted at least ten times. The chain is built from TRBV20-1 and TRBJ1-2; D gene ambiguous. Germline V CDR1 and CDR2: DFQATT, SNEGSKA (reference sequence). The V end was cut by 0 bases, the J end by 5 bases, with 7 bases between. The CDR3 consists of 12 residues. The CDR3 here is CSAREQTYGYTF. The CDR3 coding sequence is TGCAGTGCTAGAGAACAGACATATGGCTACACCTTC.

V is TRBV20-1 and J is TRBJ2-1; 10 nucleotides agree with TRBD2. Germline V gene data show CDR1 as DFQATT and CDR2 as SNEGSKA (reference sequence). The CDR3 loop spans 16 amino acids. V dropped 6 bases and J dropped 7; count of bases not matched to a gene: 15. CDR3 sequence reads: CSADPILAGGGNEQFF. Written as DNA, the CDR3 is TGCAGTGCCGACCCGATCTTAGCGGGAGGCGGTAATGAGCAGTTCTTC.

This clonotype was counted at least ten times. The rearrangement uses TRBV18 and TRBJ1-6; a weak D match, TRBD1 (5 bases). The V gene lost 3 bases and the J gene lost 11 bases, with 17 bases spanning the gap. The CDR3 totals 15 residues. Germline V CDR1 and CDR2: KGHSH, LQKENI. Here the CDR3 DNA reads TGTGCCAGCTCACCGAGGGACGGAGGGCAGACACCCCTCCACTTT. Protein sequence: CASSPRDGGQTPLHF.

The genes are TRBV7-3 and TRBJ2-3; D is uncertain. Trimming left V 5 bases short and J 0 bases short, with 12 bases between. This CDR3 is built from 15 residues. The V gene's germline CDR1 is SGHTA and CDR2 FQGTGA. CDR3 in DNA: TGTGCCAGCAGCCCACATCAAACTAGCACAGATACGCAGTATTTT. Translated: CASSPHQTSTDTQYF.

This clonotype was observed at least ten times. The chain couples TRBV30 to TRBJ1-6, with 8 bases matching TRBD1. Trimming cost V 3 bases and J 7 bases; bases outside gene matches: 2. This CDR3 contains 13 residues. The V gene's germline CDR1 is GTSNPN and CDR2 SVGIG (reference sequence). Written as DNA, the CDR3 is TGTGCCTGGAGCGGGACAGGCAATTCACCCCTCCACTTT. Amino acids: CAWSGTGNSPLHF.

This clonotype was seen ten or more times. CDR3 in amino acids: CASTLTRVHKQPGSVSGELFF. The CDR3 DNA follows: TGTGCCAGCACCCTTACTCGGGTACATAAACAGCCAGGGTCTGTTTCCGGGGAGCTGTTTTTT. The rearrangement links TRBV6-7 to TRBJ2-2; perhaps TRBD1 as D (5 bases). TRBV6-7 falls under the ORF class, with uncertain function. This CDR3 spans 21 amino acids. Trimming took 7 bases from V and 6 from J, leaving 36 bases between them.

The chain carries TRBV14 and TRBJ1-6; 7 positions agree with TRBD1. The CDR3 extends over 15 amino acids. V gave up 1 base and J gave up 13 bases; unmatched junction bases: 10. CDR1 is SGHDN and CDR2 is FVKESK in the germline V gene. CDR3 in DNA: TGTGCCAGCAGCCAAGGGTCGGAGGGGGCCATCCCCCTCCACTTT. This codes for CASSQGSEGAIPLHF.

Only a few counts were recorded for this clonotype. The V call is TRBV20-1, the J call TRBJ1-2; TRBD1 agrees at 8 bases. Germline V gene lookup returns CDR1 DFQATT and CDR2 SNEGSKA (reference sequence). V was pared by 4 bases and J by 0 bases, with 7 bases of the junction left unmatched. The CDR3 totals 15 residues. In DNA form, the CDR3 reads TGCAGTGCTATCGACAGGGGTAGCTCTAACTATGGCTACACCTTC. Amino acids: CSAIDRGSSNYGYTF.

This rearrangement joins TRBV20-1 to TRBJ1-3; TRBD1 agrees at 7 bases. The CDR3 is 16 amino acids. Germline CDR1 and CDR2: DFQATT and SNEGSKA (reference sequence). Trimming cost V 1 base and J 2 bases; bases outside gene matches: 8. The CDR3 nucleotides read TGCAGTGCTAGAGCAAAACAGGGGACGCCTGGAAACACCATATATTTT. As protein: CSARAKQGTPGNTIYF.

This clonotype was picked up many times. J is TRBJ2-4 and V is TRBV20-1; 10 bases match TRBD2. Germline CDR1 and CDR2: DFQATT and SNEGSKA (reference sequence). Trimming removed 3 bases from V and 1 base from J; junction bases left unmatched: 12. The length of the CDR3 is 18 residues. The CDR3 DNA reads TGCAGTGCTAGCGGAGCGGGGGGGGCCGGGAGGGCCAAAAACATTCAGTACTTC. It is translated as CSASGAGGAGRAKNIQYF.

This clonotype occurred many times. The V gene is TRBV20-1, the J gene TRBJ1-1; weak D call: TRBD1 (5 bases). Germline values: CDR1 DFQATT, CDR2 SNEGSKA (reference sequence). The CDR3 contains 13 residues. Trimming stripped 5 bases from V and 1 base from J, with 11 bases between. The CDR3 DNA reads TGCAGTGCTCCAGGGACGGGGAACACTGAAGCTTTCTTT. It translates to CSAPGTGNTEAFF.

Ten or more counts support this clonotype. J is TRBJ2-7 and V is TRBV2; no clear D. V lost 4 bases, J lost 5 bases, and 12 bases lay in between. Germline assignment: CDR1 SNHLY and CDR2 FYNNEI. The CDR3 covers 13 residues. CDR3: CASSVWKYHEQYF. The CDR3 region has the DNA TGTGCCAGCAGTGTATGGAAGTACCACGAGCAGTACTTC.

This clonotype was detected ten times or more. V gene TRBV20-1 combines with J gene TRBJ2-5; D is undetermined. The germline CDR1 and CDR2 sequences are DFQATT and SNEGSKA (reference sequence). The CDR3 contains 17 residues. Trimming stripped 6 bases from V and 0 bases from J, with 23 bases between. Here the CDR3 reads CSAREPLINTYQETQYF. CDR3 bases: TGCAGTGCCCGTGAACCCCTCATTAATACCTACCAAGAGACCCAGTACTTC.